The 29 T cell receptor beta chains in this list originate from one sample, sequenced in a study of blood T cell repertoires in COVID-19. The assay was immunoSEQ multiplex PCR, and TCRdb's table has in-frame clones only and misses some. This sample carries approximately 190,000 clones, roughly 84% of them seen once, and the ten largest clones take about a fifth. Sequenced material: peripheral blood. These receptors were taken from a human donor in a cohort sampled during active COVID-19.

V gene TRBV2 combines with J gene TRBJ2-7; D ambiguous. Germline V gene sequence: CDR1 SNHLY, CDR2 FYNNEI. Deletions cut 6 bases from V and 0 bases from J, with 6 bases between. The CDR3 length is 12 residues. CDR3 sequence reads: CASSSSSYEQYF. CDR3 DNA sequence: TGTGCCAGCAGCTCCTCCTCCTACGAGCAGTACTTC.

The chain employs TRBV28 and TRBJ1-3; TRBD1 agrees at 7 bases. Trimming cost V 7 bases and J 0 bases; bases outside gene matches: 18. CDR1 is MDHEN and CDR2 is SYDVKM in the germline V gene. The length of the CDR3 is 19 residues. The CDR3 is CASIPHSGTAIHSGNTIYF. DNA for the CDR3: TGTGCCAGCATTCCCCATTCCGGGACAGCCATTCACTCTGGAAACACCATATATTTT. Complete variable domain (other parts from reference TRBV28 and TRBJ1-3): DVKVTQSSRYLVKRTGEKVFLECVQDMDHENMFWYRQDPGLGLRLIYFSYDVKMKEKGDIPEGYSVSREKKERFSLILESASTNQTSMYLCASIPHSGTAIHSGNTIYFGEGSWLTVV.

In this sample, this clone turned up a few times. The genes are TRBV9 and TRBJ1-2; D perhaps matches TRBD1 (5 bases). The germline gives CDR1 SGDLS, CDR2 YYNGEE. CDR3 size: 15 residues. Trimming removed 0 bases from V and 4 bases from J, with 13 bases in between. The CDR3 spells CASSVGEGLGYGYTF. The CDR3 bases are TGTGCCAGCAGCGTAGGGGAGGGGCTGGGCTATGGCTACACCTTC.

In this sample, this clone turned up once. The chain couples TRBV6-1 to TRBJ2-3, with 8 bases identical to TRBD1. The CDR3 has 19 residues. V shed 4 bases, J shed 0 bases, and the junction held 15 bases outside the gene matches. Germline V gene lookup returns CDR1 MNHNS and CDR2 SASEGT. The DNA of the CDR3 is TGTGCCAGCAGTGGGGCCCCAGGTCGGGCAGGGGGCAGCACAGATACGCAGTATTTT. As protein: CASSGAPGRAGGSTDTQYF.

V and J are TRBV7-6 and TRBJ1-3, with D uncertain. The V end lost 0 bases, the J end lost 0 bases, and 9 bases lay between the germline ends. Germline values: CDR1 SGHVS, CDR2 FNYEAQ. The CDR3 has 16 amino acids. This CDR3 reads CASSLALATSGNTIYF. CDR3 DNA sequence: TGTGCCAGCAGCTTAGCTTTGGCAACCTCTGGAAACACCATATATTTT.

The chain is built from TRBV5-1 and TRBJ1-1, with D perhaps matching TRBD1 (6 bases). V was pared by 0 bases and J by 0 bases, with 6 bases between. This CDR3 contains 14 residues. Germline CDR1 and CDR2: SGHRS and YFSETQ. DNA for the CDR3: TGCGCCAGCAGCTTGGGGACAGTGAACACTGAAGCTTTCTTT. This codes for CASSLGTVNTEAFF.

For this clone: One junction end does not reproduce the germline sequence, and a read error may be involved. This chain links TRBV6-1 with TRBJ1-1; D is possibly TRBD1 (5 bases). In germline, CDR1 is MNHNS, CDR2 SASEGT. This CDR3 has 10 residues. CDR3 loop: CASSEPRALF. The CDR3 DNA reads as TGTGCCAGCAGTGAACCCAGGGCACTCTTT.

The rearrangement uses TRBV19 and TRBJ1-6, with TRBD1 as a possible D gene (6 bases). Germline values: CDR1 LNHDA, CDR2 SQIVND (reference sequence). V was shortened by 3 bases and J by 8 bases, with 11 bases between the two germline ends. CDR3 size: 14 residues. The CDR3 DNA is TGTGCCAGTAGTATGAGCCACAGGGATTCACCCCTCCACTTT. Its translation is CASSMSHRDSPLHF. Based on the CDR3 plus reference TRBV19 and TRBJ1-6, the full variable domain is DGGITQSPKYLFRKEGQNVTLSCEQNLNHDAMYWYRQDPGQGLRLIYYSQIVNDFQKGDIAEGYSVSREKKESFPLTVTSAQKNPTAFYLCASSMSHRDSPLHFGNGTRLTVT.

The rearrangement uses TRBV10-2 and TRBJ2-2; D ambiguous. V was clipped by 7 bases and J by 3 bases, with 3 bases between them. Looked up from germline, CDR1 is WSHSY and CDR2 is SAAADI. The CDR3 is 11 amino acids. In DNA, the CDR3 is TGCGCCAGCACCTACACCGGGGAGCTGTTTTTT. Amino acid sequence: CASTYTGELFF.

The genes are TRBV5-1 and TRBJ1-4; D remains unclear. The V gene lost 1 base and the J gene lost 10 bases, with 20 bases spanning the gap. This CDR3 spans 16 amino acids. Germline values: CDR1 SGHRS, CDR2 YFSETQ. The CDR3: CASSLNSGGSIGKLFF. CDR3 nucleotide sequence: TGCGCCAGCAGCTTGAATTCCGGCGGCTCCATAGGAAAACTGTTTTTT.

This clone was found once. The rearrangement uses TRBV28 and TRBJ1-2; tentatively, D is TRBD1 (6 bases). The CDR3 contains 13 residues. Germline V gene data show CDR1 as MDHEN and CDR2 as SYDVKM. Trimming stripped 8 bases from V and 2 bases from J, with 12 bases between. The CDR3 DNA reads as TGTGCCAGCGGACAGAGAGAGAACTATGGCTACACCTTC. Its protein product is CASGQRENYGYTF.

J is TRBJ2-5 and V is TRBV7-8, with a possible D match to TRBD1 (6 bases). Between the trimmed V and J ends, which lost 3 bases and 5 bases, there was a span of 19 bases. This CDR3 has 16 amino acids. In germline, CDR1 is SGHVS, CDR2 FQNEAQ. The CDR3 DNA follows: TGTGCCAGCAGCTTCCGACTACAGGGCGTGGGGGAGACCCAGTACTTC. Translating gives CASSFRLQGVGETQYF.

The chain uses TRBV5-1 and TRBJ2-2; the D gene is possibly TRBD1 (5 bases). The CDR3 loop spans 15 amino acids. V was trimmed by 0 bases and J by 4 bases, leaving 10 bases between them. CDR1 is SGHRS and CDR2 is YFSETQ in the germline V gene. In DNA, the CDR3 is TGCGCCAGCAGCTTGGGGGCAGGGCCCACCGGGGAGCTGTTTTTT. It encodes CASSLGAGPTGELFF.

This clone appeared once. The gene calls are TRBV30 and TRBJ1-2; D is unresolved. Germline V lookup: CDR1 GTSNPN, CDR2 SVGIG (reference sequence). Trimming pared 6 bases from V and 4 bases from J, leaving 18 bases between. The length of the CDR3 is 14 residues. CDR3 sequence: CACDSTKGLYGYTF. Here the CDR3 DNA reads TGTGCCTGTGACTCTACCAAAGGCCTCTATGGCTACACCTTC.

This chain joins TRBV14 and TRBJ1-1, with D possibly TRBD1 on 5 matching bases. Trimming pared 0 bases from V and 10 bases from J, leaving 18 bases between. The germline gives CDR1 SGHDN, CDR2 FVKESK. The CDR3 covers 15 residues. This chain's CDR3 is CASSQEGAEGRGAFF. The CDR3 DNA reads TGTGCCAGCAGCCAAGAAGGAGCGGAGGGAAGGGGAGCTTTCTTT.

The count of this clone is one. The chain carries TRBV28 and TRBJ2-6; D unresolved. V lost 6 bases, J lost 0 bases, and 12 bases lay in between. This CDR3 comprises 16 residues. Germline CDR1 reads MDHEN; CDR2 reads SYDVKM. The CDR3 loop reads CASSRTGSSGANVLTF. The CDR3 region has the DNA TGTGCCAGCAGCCGCACCGGGTCCTCTGGGGCCAACGTCCTGACTTTC.

The CDR3 here is CATGRGSYNEQFF. CDR3 nucleotides: TGTGCCACTGGTAGGGGATCCTACAATGAGCAGTTCTTC. The chain carries TRBV24-1 and TRBJ2-1, with D possibly TRBD1 on 5 matching bases. The V end lost 10 bases, the J end lost 1 base, and 10 bases lay between the germline ends. Germline V gene lookup returns CDR1 KGHDR and CDR2 SFDVKD. The CDR3 is 13 residues long.

The J gene is TRBJ1-1, the V gene TRBV5-1; weak D call: TRBD1 (6 bases). Trimming took 6 bases from V and 1 from J, leaving 13 bases between them. This CDR3 contains 14 residues. Germline values: CDR1 SGHRS, CDR2 YFSETQ. In nucleotides, the CDR3 is TGCGCCAGCACCCTACAGGGACCGAACACTGAAGCTTTCTTT. Translated, it gives CASTLQGPNTEAFF.

The V call is TRBV19, the J call TRBJ2-1, with D perhaps matching TRBD2 (6 bases). The CDR3 consists of 16 residues. V was pared by 5 bases and J by 6 bases, with 20 bases between. Germline lookup yields CDR1 LNHDA and CDR2 SQIVND (reference sequence). The CDR3, as DNA: TGTGCCAGTAGTTCCTTGGGACTCCGACCAGTCAATGAGCAGTTCTTC. As protein: CASSSLGLRPVNEQFF.

The chain recombines TRBV27 with TRBJ1-6; TRBD1 matches at 7 bases. The germline V gene has CDR1 MNHEY and CDR2 SMNVEV (reference sequence). V was pared by 6 bases and J by 10 bases, with 6 bases of the junction left unmatched. The CDR3 totals 13 residues. This chain's CDR3 is CASRGTVVSPLHF. The CDR3 coding sequence is TGTGCCAGCAGGGGGACAGTCGTGTCACCCCTCCACTTT.

V is TRBV3-1 (or the pseudogene TRBV3-2) and J is TRBJ2-1; 15 nucleotides match TRBD2. The CDR3 consists of 20 residues. CDR1 is LGHDT and CDR2 is YNNKEL in the germline V gene (reference sequence). Trimming took 2 bases from V and 5 from J; bases not matched to a gene: 13. This CDR3 reads CASSQWGLAGGRTPHNEQFF. The CDR3 nucleotides read TGTGCCAGCAGCCAATGGGGACTAGCGGGGGGCCGAACGCCCCACAATGAGCAGTTCTTC.

This chain links TRBV19 with TRBJ2-5, with TRBD1 matching over 9 bases. This CDR3 contains 15 residues. V was pared by 6 bases and J by 5 bases, with 10 bases of the junction left unmatched. CDR1 and CDR2 from the germline V gene are LNHDA and SQIVND (reference sequence). CDR3 DNA sequence: TGTGCCAGTAGCCCCCCGGGACAGGGACGCGAGACCCAGTACTTC. This gives the protein CASSPPGQGRETQYF.

This chain connects TRBV5-4 to TRBJ2-5, with 11 bases matching TRBD2. Germline values: CDR1 SGHNT, CDR2 YYREEE (reference sequence). The ends lost 4 bases at V and 4 bases at J; junction bases unmatched: 6. The CDR3 loop spans 15 amino acids. The CDR3 here is CASSTTSGSLETQYF. In nucleotides, the CDR3 is TGTGCCAGCAGCACAACTAGCGGGAGTTTAGAGACCCAGTACTTC.

The chain is built from TRBV7-2 and TRBJ2-2; D not certain. V was cut by 1 base and J by 1 base, with 7 bases left in between. The CDR3 spans 15 residues. The germline V gene has CDR1 SGHTA and CDR2 FQGNSA. CDR3 region: CASSLVLMNTGELFF. The CDR3 nucleotides are TGTGCCAGCAGCTTAGTACTCATGAACACCGGGGAGCTGTTTTTT.

This rearrangement joins TRBV5-1 to TRBJ2-5; maybe TRBD1 (7 bases). CDR1 is SGHRS and CDR2 is YFSETQ in the germline V gene. V dropped 0 bases and J dropped 10 bases, with 13 bases sitting between them. The CDR3 contains 13 residues. The CDR3 reads CASSLALRGDQYF. CDR3 coding DNA: TGCGCCAGCAGCTTGGCCCTCAGGGGGGACCAGTACTTC.

The rearrangement joins TRBV9 to TRBJ1-3; perhaps TRBD1 as D (5 bases). There are 19 residues in the CDR3. Deletions cut 0 bases from V and 1 base from J, with 20 bases between. The germline V gene encodes CDR1 SGDLS and CDR2 YYNGEE. CDR3 bases: TGTGCCAGCAGCGTAGACACAGGTGGTCCGAATCTTTCTGGAAACACCATATATTTT. Translating gives CASSVDTGGPNLSGNTIYF.

The J gene is TRBJ1-1, the V gene TRBV4-2; a weak D match, TRBD1 (5 bases). This CDR3 has 15 amino acids. The ends were cut back, 3 bases at V and 2 bases at J, with 13 bases in the middle. Per the germline V gene, CDR1 is LGHNA and CDR2 is YNFKEQ. As DNA, the CDR3 is TGTGCCAGCAGCCAGGGGGAGGTTACAAACACTGAAGCTTTCTTT. Amino acids: CASSQGEVTNTEAFF.

The J gene is TRBJ2-3, the V gene TRBV5-1; D is perhaps TRBD2 (6 bases). Looked up from germline, CDR1 is SGHRS and CDR2 is YFSETQ. Trimming removed 7 bases at V and 2 bases at J, with 20 bases between. The CDR3 loop spans 16 amino acids. The CDR3 DNA is TGCGCCAGCGGCCCAACCATAGCGGCCTACACAGATACGCAGTATTTT. Protein: CASGPTIAAYTDTQYF. The full variable domain, completed using reference TRBV5-1 and TRBJ2-3, is KAGVTQTPRYLIKTRGQQVTLSCSPISGHRSVSWYQQTPGQGLQFLFEYFSETQRNKGNFPGRFSGRQFSNSRSEMNVSTLELGDSALYLCASGPTIAAYTDTQYFGPGTRLTVL.

The V gene is TRBV7-9, the J gene TRBJ2-3; TRBD1 agrees at 11 bases. The CDR3 runs to 19 residues. V was pared by 3 bases and J by 1 base, with 12 bases of the junction left unmatched. Germline values: CDR1 SEHNR, CDR2 FQNEAQ (reference sequence). The CDR3 protein is CASSFAWGQGEYGTDTQYF. Written as DNA, the CDR3 is TGTGCCAGCAGCTTTGCTTGGGGACAGGGGGAATACGGCACAGATACGCAGTATTTT. The whole variable domain, remainder taken from reference TRBV7-9 and TRBJ2-3, is DTGVSQNPRHKITKRGQNVTFRCDPISEHNRLYWYRQTLGQGPEFLTYFQNEAQLEKSRLLSDRFSAERPKGSFSTLEIQRTEQGDSAMYLCASSFAWGQGEYGTDTQYFGPGTRLTVL.